These 2 T cell receptor beta chains were all obtained from the same sample, sequenced in a study of T cell repertoires in cytomegalovirus infection. TCRdb independently ran MiXCR on the reads; one entry per CDR3 protein. The table includes around 800,000 distinct CDR3 sequences, about 30% detected once. For these TCRs, the target antigens are not known. The sample in question was cultured CD8+ T cells from PBMCs, obtained from culture after CMV antigen stimulation. The receptors come from a human donor in good health (CMV status not recorded). Some clones in this sample may be carry-over from other donors' samples.

This clonotype has at least ten counts. The genes are TRBV12-3 or TRBV12-4 and TRBJ1-2; D unresolved. The V end was cut by 7 bases, the J end by 4 bases, with 19 bases between. The CDR3 sequence is 15 residues long. The CDR3 reads CASTPGNAVVYGYTF. The CDR3 region has the DNA TGTGCCAGCACCCCCGGGAATGCAGTCGTCTATGGCTACACCTTC.

This clonotype appeared a single time. This chain connects TRBV5-6 to TRBJ2-7, with D tentatively TRBD2 (5 bases). The CDR3 consists of 14 residues. V gave up 6 bases and J gave up 6 bases, with 19 bases separating them. CDR1 is SGHDT, CDR2 YYEEEE, per germline. In DNA form, the CDR3 reads TGTGCCAGCACCGCAGGCTACGGGAATTCCGAGCAGTACTTC. This encodes CASTAGYGNSEQYF.